A selection of T cell receptor beta chains follows, all from one sample in a study of T cell changes during pregnancy in multiple sclerosis. This table comes from immunoSEQ multiplex PCR, and its TCRdb copy is limited to in-frame clones, with some not included. Of 30,000 to 45,000 clones in the sample, around 90% were seen once. The sequences come from CD4+ T cells from peripheral blood mononuclear cells, collected after pregnancy. Receptor source: a female donor in good health, enrolled as a control in a pregnancy study. Each CDR3 is given with its conserved first and last residue. D genes are given only for firm matches. Some rows have no size entry. The others give once, few or many, or a class for an expanded clone.

CDR3aa	CDR3nt	v_gene	j_gene	d_gene	abundance
CASTKQGAINTEAFF	TGTGCCAGTACGAAACAGGGGGCGATTAACACTGAAGCTTTCTTT	TRBV19	TRBJ1-1	TRBD1	-
CASSASGGVKAQYF	TGTGCCAGCAGCGCATCAGGGGGCGTAAAGGCCCAGTACTTC	TRBV7-9	TRBJ2-5	TRBD1	-
CASSLASLERGGTDTQYF	TGTGCCAGCAGCTTAGCGAGTCTGGAGCGGGGGGGGACAGATACGCAGTATTTT	TRBV7-2	TRBJ2-3	TRBD2	-
CASSRTSPYEQYF	TGTGCCAGCTCACGAACTAGCCCCTACGAGCAGTACTTC	TRBV18	TRBJ2-7	-	-
CASSQDRVYGYTF	TGTGCCAGCAGCCAAGATCGGGTCTATGGCTACACCTTC	TRBV14	TRBJ1-2	-	-
CASSLSWGGRAGGEQFF	TGTGCCAGCAGTTTATCGTGGGGCGGGAGGGCCGGGGGTGAGCAGTTCTTC	TRBV27	TRBJ2-1	TRBD2	-
CASSLQPQEELFF	TGTGCCAGCAGCTTACAGCCCCAGGAAGAACTGTTTTTT	TRBV5-4	TRBJ1-4	-	-
CASSPPGQLAFF	TGTGCCAGCTCACCACCGGGACAGCTCGCTTTCTTT	TRBV18	TRBJ1-1	TRBD1	-
CASRDGQANTEAFF	TGCGCCAGCAGAGACGGACAGGCTAATACTGAAGCTTTCTTT	TRBV4-1	TRBJ1-1	TRBD1	-
CAWSRGGEEKLFF	TGTGCCTGGAGTCGGGGGGGGGAAGAAAAACTGTTTTTT	TRBV30	TRBJ1-4	-	-
CSVGGGNEKLFF	TGCAGCGTTGGCGGTGGCAATGAAAAACTGTTTTTT	TRBV29-1	TRBJ1-4	-	once
CASGDTRNEQFF	TGTGCCAGCGGGGACACGCGGAATGAGCAGTTCTTC	TRBV2	TRBJ2-1	-	-
CASSVPGDQETQYF	TGTGCCAGCAGCGTCCCGGGAGATCAAGAGACCCAGTACTTC	TRBV5-5	TRBJ2-5	-	-
CASSVSGTSYNEQFF	TGTGCCAGCAGCGTCTCCGGGACTAGCTACAATGAGCAGTTCTTC	TRBV9	TRBJ2-1	TRBD2	-
CASSARGRRDEQYF	TGTGCCAGCAGTGCAAGGGGGCGAAGGGACGAGCAGTACTTC	TRBV25-1	TRBJ2-7	TRBD1	-
CASSPGRTGAFF	TGTGCCAGCAGCCCGGGGAGGACTGGAGCTTTCTTT	TRBV6-5	TRBJ1-1	-	-
CASSWGQTNTEAFF	TGTGCCAGCAGCTGGGGACAGACTAACACTGAAGCTTTCTTT	TRBV9	TRBJ1-1	TRBD1	-
CAWFPLGGGYTF	TGTGCCTGGTTTCCCCTAGGAGGAGGCTACACCTTC	TRBV30	TRBJ1-2	-	-
CASSRGDRARTEAFF	TGTGCCAGCAGTAGAGGGGACAGGGCGCGCACTGAAGCTTTCTTT	TRBV27	TRBJ1-1	TRBD1	-
CASSVARGLAGGHTNEQFF	TGTGCCAGCAGCGTAGCCAGGGGGCTAGCGGGGGGTCATACAAATGAGCAGTTCTTC	TRBV9	TRBJ2-1	TRBD2	-
CASSAGTGGRHNEQFF	TGTGCCAGCAGTGCCGGGACAGGGGGTAGGCACAATGAGCAGTTCTTC	TRBV6-1	TRBJ2-1	TRBD1	-
CSARTGPYEQYF	TGCAGCGCCCGGACAGGACCCTACGAGCAGTACTTC	TRBV29-1	TRBJ2-7	TRBD1	-
CASSWGGASGNQETQYF	TGTGCCAGCAGCTGGGGGGGGGCTAGCGGGAATCAAGAGACCCAGTACTTC	TRBV5-4	TRBJ2-5	TRBD2	-
CASSQAGLSYEQYF	TGTGCCAGCAGCCAGGCAGGCCTTTCCTACGAGCAGTACTTC	TRBV14	TRBJ2-7	-	-
CASSPGTGVRSNQPQHF	TGTGCCAGCAGCCCTGGGACAGGGGTCAGAAGCAATCAGCCCCAGCATTTT	TRBV7-9	TRBJ1-5	TRBD1	-
CASSQEDRVMNTEAFF	TGCGCCAGCAGCCAAGAGGACAGGGTAATGAACACTGAAGCTTTCTTT	TRBV4-1	TRBJ1-1	TRBD1	-
CSGGQGSGYTF	TGCAGCGGGGGACAGGGAAGTGGCTACACCTTC	TRBV29-1	TRBJ1-2	TRBD1	once
CASSPSSGRLSNEQFF	TGTGCCAGCTCACCTAGTAGCGGGCGCCTCTCCAATGAGCAGTTCTTC	TRBV18	TRBJ2-1	TRBD2	-
CASSLGTVNEKLFF	TGTGCCAGCAGCTTGGGGACAGTGAATGAAAAACTGTTTTTT	TRBV11-2	TRBJ1-4	TRBD1	-
CASSSYARGDEQFF	TGTGCCAGCAGCTCCTACGCCCGGGGGGATGAGCAGTTCTTC	TRBV7-2	TRBJ2-1	TRBD2	once
CASSPQVDEQFF	TGTGCCAGCAGCCCCCAGGTCGATGAGCAGTTCTTC	TRBV11-2	TRBJ2-1	-	-
CASSQGQGFSYGYTF	TGTGCCAGCAGCCAGGGACAGGGGTTCAGCTATGGCTACACCTTC	TRBV14	TRBJ1-2	TRBD1	-
CASIGPLERESAYNEQFF	TGCGCCAGCATCGGGCCGCTAGAGCGGGAGTCCGCCTACAATGAGCAGTTCTTC	TRBV10-1	TRBJ2-1	TRBD2	once
CASSPGPGGLGANVLTF	TGTGCCAGCAGCCCGGGGCCCGGAGGGTTGGGGGCCAACGTCCTGACTTTC	TRBV5-6	TRBJ2-6	-	-
CASTRGGENNSPLHF	TGTGCCAGTACCCGTGGGGGCGAGAATAATTCACCCCTCCACTTT	TRBV19	TRBJ1-6	-	-
CASSSGRGGHDTQYF	TGTGCCAGCAGCTCCGGGCGGGGGGGCCATGATACGCAGTATTTT	TRBV6-5	TRBJ2-3	TRBD2	-
CASSQEDRGTEAFF	TGTGCCAGCAGCCAAGAGGACAGGGGCACTGAAGCTTTCTTT	TRBV4-2	TRBJ1-1	TRBD1	-
CASSWGGGRGTEAFF	TGTGCCAGCAGCTGGGGGGGAGGGCGAGGCACTGAAGCTTTCTTT	TRBV5-6	TRBJ1-1	-	-
CASSQGNGEFSLYGYTF	TGCGCCAGCAGCCAAGGAAACGGGGAGTTTTCGCTATATGGCTACACCTTC	TRBV4-1	TRBJ1-2	-	-
CASSQEGVSASTDTQYF	TGTGCCAGCAGCCAAGAAGGCGTTAGCGCTAGCACAGATACGCAGTATTTT	TRBV4-2	TRBJ2-3	-	-
CASRDTSTDTQYF	TGCGCCAGCCGGGACACGAGCACAGATACGCAGTATTTT	TRBV10-1	TRBJ2-3	-	-
CASSIASYGYTF	TGTGCCAGTAGTATAGCGAGCTATGGCTACACCTTC	TRBV19	TRBJ1-2	-	-
CASSIQGLGNEKLFF	TGTGCCAGCAGTATACAGGGGTTGGGGAATGAAAAACTGTTTTTT	TRBV27	TRBJ1-4	TRBD1	-
CASSLGRGAAGNTIYF	TGTGCCAGCAGCTTGGGGCGGGGTGCGGCTGGAAACACCATATATTTT	TRBV5-6	TRBJ1-3	-	-
CASSLEQGYNSPLHF	TGTGCCAGCAGCTTAGAACAGGGTTATAATTCACCCCTCCACTTT	TRBV11-3	TRBJ1-6	-	-
CASSPIQGPRTNYGYTF	TGTGCCAGCAGTCCAATTCAGGGGCCCCGAACTAACTATGGCTACACCTTC	TRBV2	TRBJ1-2	-	-
CASSQDHQGLYSPLHF	TGCGCCAGCAGCCAAGATCATCAGGGCTTGTATTCACCCCTCCACTTT	TRBV4-3	TRBJ1-6	-	-
CAIREGTSNQPQHF	TGTGCCATCAGAGAAGGGACATCCAATCAGCCCCAGCATTTT	TRBV10-3	TRBJ1-5	-	-
CASSATGNFYGYTF	TGTGCCAGCAGTGCGACGGGGAATTTCTATGGCTACACCTTC	TRBV27	TRBJ1-2	-	-
CASSQTGGNSPLHF	TGTGCCAGCAGCCAAACAGGGGGTAATTCACCCCTCCACTTT	TRBV14	TRBJ1-6	TRBD1	once
CASSVLAGDIWGTGELFF	TGTGCCAGCAGCGTACTAGCGGGGGATATCTGGGGAACCGGGGAGCTGTTTTTT	TRBV9	TRBJ2-2	TRBD2	-
CSVAKGVTEAFF	TGCAGCGTTGCCAAGGGGGTGACTGAAGCTTTCTTT	TRBV29-1	TRBJ1-1	-	few
CASSRQGVGGYTF	TGTGCCAGTAGCAGACAGGGAGTAGGGGGCTACACCTTC	TRBV19	TRBJ1-2	TRBD1	-